One sample yielded the 27 T cell receptor beta chains listed below, sequenced in a study of blood T cell repertoires in COVID-19. Repertoires were generated with immunoSEQ multiplex PCR, while TCRdb's copy carries only in-frame clones and drops some. The sample yields 200,000 or so clones, about 84% seen once. Sequencing used PBMCs or T cells enriched from blood (not recorded which). The receptors shown here come from a woman in her 40s with acute COVID-19.

This clone was counted a few times. The CDR3 sequence is CASSSGTGFGNTIYF. The CDR3 DNA follows: TGTGCCAGTAGTTCCGGGACAGGGTTCGGAAACACCATATATTTT. The chain is built from TRBV19 and TRBJ1-3, with TRBD1 identical over 9 bases. The length of the CDR3 is 15 residues. The trim removed 5 bases at V and 4 bases at J, leaving 6 bases unmatched. Germline lookup yields CDR1 LNHDA and CDR2 SQIVND (reference sequence).

This chain uses TRBV28 with TRBJ1-3; D perhaps matches TRBD1 (5 bases). Germline assignment: CDR1 MDHEN and CDR2 SYDVKM. This CDR3 is built from 17 residues. V was shortened by 10 bases and J by 0 bases, with 22 bases between the two germline ends. The CDR3 here is CATTVSVLQLSGNTIYF. The CDR3 DNA is TGTGCCACGACAGTTTCGGTCTTGCAACTCTCTGGAAACACCATATATTTT.

This CDR3 reads CASSPGVAGGPVEQFF. DNA for the CDR3: TGCGCCAGCAGCCCGGGGGTAGCGGGAGGGCCGGTCGAGCAGTTCTTC. The V gene is TRBV5-1, the J gene TRBJ2-1, with 11 nucleotides matching TRBD2. Germline V gene sequence: CDR1 SGHRS, CDR2 YFSETQ. The CDR3 sequence is 16 residues long. J gave up 10 bases and V 4 bases, and 13 bases lay outside the gene matches.

For the CDR3, the DNA is TGTGCCAGCAGTTTACAGGGGGCCGGGGACACTGAAGCTTTCTTT. Translating it yields CASSLQGAGDTEAFF. V usage is TRBV2 and J usage is TRBJ1-1, with 9 bases fitting TRBD1. The length of the CDR3 is 15 residues. The germline gives CDR1 SNHLY, CDR2 FYNNEI. The junction had 7 bases not matched to a gene; V was cut back by 5 bases and J by 3 bases.

J is TRBJ1-3 and V is TRBV6-5; TRBD1 matches at 9 bases. Germline V gene lookup returns CDR1 MNHEY and CDR2 SVGAGI. This CDR3 spans 15 amino acids. The V segment lost 5 bases and the J segment 8 bases; nucleotides outside the gene matches: 10. CDR3 coding DNA: TGTGCCAGCAGTCTCCCCGGGACAGGGAAGGACACCATATATTTT. Amino acid sequence: CASSLPGTGKDTIYF.

This chain uses TRBV18 with TRBJ2-7, with 15 bases lining up with TRBD2. Per germline, CDR1 KGHSH and CDR2 LQKENI. After removal of 3 bases from V and 2 bases from J, the junction contained 2 bases not matched to a gene. CDR3 length: 16 residues. Here the CDR3 DNA reads TGTGCCAGCTCACCGGGACTAGCGGGAGGTACCTACGAGCAGTACTTC. Translating it yields CASSPGLAGGTYEQYF.

The rearrangement uses TRBV5-4 and TRBJ2-3; a weak D match, TRBD2 (6 bases). Trimming removed 2 bases at V and 2 bases at J, with 12 bases between. Germline V gene sequence: CDR1 SGHNT, CDR2 YYREEE (reference sequence). The CDR3 runs 15 residues. The CDR3: CASSLGSGYTDTQYF. CDR3 bases: TGTGCCAGCAGCTTAGGTAGCGGCTACACAGATACGCAGTATTTT.

This clone has only a few counts. The chain couples TRBV3-1 (or the pseudogene TRBV3-2) to TRBJ2-2; TRBD2 agrees at 9 bases. Germline CDR1 is LGHDT and CDR2 is YNNKEL (reference sequence). The CDR3 spans 16 residues. After removal of 1 base from V and 5 bases from J, the junction contained 5 bases not matched to a gene. The CDR3 spells CASSQGGRAGTGELFF. CDR3 coding DNA: TGTGCCAGCAGCCAAGGCGGGAGGGCAGGGACCGGGGAGCTGTTTTTT.

This clone has just a few counts. Other DNA sequences in this specimen translate into the identical CDR3. This rearrangement joins TRBV18 to TRBJ2-3; perhaps TRBD2 as D (6 bases). This CDR3 is built from 15 residues. Germline CDR1 reads KGHSH; CDR2 reads LQKENI. V was shortened by 3 bases and J by 1 base, with 11 bases between the two germline ends. The CDR3 DNA reads TGTGCCAGCTCACCCCTGGCTAGCGGCACAGATACGCAGTATTTT. Its protein product is CASSPLASGTDTQYF. Full variable domain (rest looked up from reference TRBV18 and TRBJ2-3): NAGVMQNPRHLVRRRGQEARLRCSPMKGHSHVYWYRQLPEEGLKFMVYLQKENIIDESGMPKERFSAEFPKEGPSILRIQQVVRGDSAAYFCASSPLASGTDTQYFGPGTRLTVL.

This clone was observed a handful of times. The chain uses TRBV6-4 and TRBJ2-2; D gene uncertain. The CDR3 totals 13 residues. Germline CDR1 reads MRHNA; CDR2 reads SNTAGT. The germline V and J ends were trimmed by 4 bases and 1 base, with 4 bases remaining between them. The CDR3 here is CASSAGNTGELFF. CDR3 in DNA: TGTGCCAGCAGTGCAGGGAACACCGGGGAGCTGTTTTTT.

The chain employs TRBV7-2 and TRBJ1-4, with 9 bases aligning to TRBD1. Trimming removed 3 bases from V and 4 bases from J; junction bases left unmatched: 3. This CDR3 spans 15 amino acids. The germline V gene encodes CDR1 SGHTA and CDR2 FQGNSA. The CDR3 DNA is TGTGCCAGCAGCTTGGGGACAGGGCATAATGAAAAACTGTTTTTT. It codes for CASSLGTGHNEKLFF.

The gene calls are TRBV28 and TRBJ2-2; TRBD1 matches at 8 bases. CDR1 is MDHEN, CDR2 SYDVKM, per germline. V gave up 3 bases and J gave up 13 bases; unmatched junction bases: 4. The CDR3 sequence is 12 residues long. Written as DNA, the CDR3 is TGTGCCAGCAGTTTGGGGACAGGCGGGCTGTTTTTT. Translated, it gives CASSLGTGGLFF. Complete variable domain (other parts from reference TRBV28 and TRBJ2-2): DVKVTQSSRYLVKRTGEKVFLECVQDMDHENMFWYRQDPGLGLRLIYFSYDVKMKEKGDIPEGYSVSREKKERFSLILESASTNQTSMYLCASSLGTGGLFFGEGSRLTVL.

This clone occurred a few times. The J gene is TRBJ2-1, the V gene TRBV30, with TRBD1 identical over 8 bases. The length of the CDR3 is 14 residues. Trimming removed 4 bases from V and 4 bases from J; junction bases left unmatched: 6. Germline values: CDR1 GTSNPN, CDR2 SVGIG (reference sequence). CDR3 protein: CAWIPRDRYNEQFF. The DNA of the CDR3 is TGTGCCTGGATCCCCCGGGACAGGTACAATGAGCAGTTCTTC.

The chain links TRBV30 to TRBJ1-1; D might be TRBD1 (5 bases). With 5 bases removed from V and 5 bases from J, the gap between germline ends came to 15 bases. The CDR3 has 13 amino acids. CDR1 and CDR2 (germline): GTSNPN, SVGIG (reference sequence). CDR3 in amino acids: CAWGVGGGTEAFF. In DNA form, the CDR3 reads TGTGCCTGGGGGGTTGGGGGAGGGACTGAAGCTTTCTTT.

The CDR3, as DNA: TGTGCCAGCAGCTTATATCCCCTAAGCTCCTACAATGAGCAGTTCTTC. The encoded protein is CASSLYPLSSYNEQFF. The V call is TRBV7-3, the J call TRBJ2-1; D remains ambiguous. Trimming took off 2 bases at V and 0 bases at J, with 11 bases between the two ends. This CDR3 has 16 amino acids. Germline V lookup: CDR1 SGHTA, CDR2 FQGTGA.

Only a few counts were recorded for this clone. J is TRBJ1-1 and V is TRBV19; D perhaps matches TRBD1 (5 bases). V was cut by 5 bases and J by 1 base, with 8 bases left in between. The CDR3 length is 13 residues. From germline, CDR1 is LNHDA and CDR2 SQIVND (reference sequence). The CDR3: CASSYGQNTEAFF. In DNA form, the CDR3 reads TGTGCCAGTAGTTATGGACAGAACACTGAAGCTTTCTTT.

The V and J genes are TRBV19 and TRBJ1-4; the match to TRBD1 covers 9 bases. The junction had 5 bases not matched to a gene; V was cut back by 1 base and J by 8 bases. Germline CDR1 is LNHDA and CDR2 is SQIVND (reference sequence). The CDR3 has 15 amino acids. The CDR3 loop is CASSIGRTGEEKLFF. In nucleotides, the CDR3 is TGTGCCAGTAGTATAGGCCGGACAGGGGAGGAAAAACTGTTTTTT.

This clone was counted once. This sequence joins TRBV5-4 and TRBJ2-7, with 9 bases matching TRBD2. The CDR3 covers 16 residues. The junction had 6 bases not matched to a gene; V was cut back by 2 bases and J by 0 bases. From germline, CDR1 is SGHNT and CDR2 YYREEE (reference sequence). In DNA, the CDR3 is TGTGCCAGCAGCTTTGGCCTAGCGGGATTCTCCTACGAGCAGTACTTC. It is translated as CASSFGLAGFSYEQYF. Looking up the rest from reference TRBV5-4 and TRBJ2-7 gives the full variable domain: ETGVTQSPTHLIKTRGQQVTLRCSSQSGHNTVSWYQQALGQGPQFIFQYYREEENGRGNFPPRFSGLQFPNYSSELNVNALELDDSALYLCASSFGLAGFSYEQYFGPGTRLTVT.

The chain recombines TRBV5-1 with TRBJ1-1; 7 positions agree with TRBD1. The germline V gene has CDR1 SGHRS and CDR2 YFSETQ. V lost 3 bases to trimming and J lost 0 bases; unmatched junction nucleotides: 8. CDR3 length: 16 amino acids. This CDR3 reads CASSSGTVGMNTEAFF. Here the CDR3 DNA reads TGCGCCAGCAGCTCCGGGACAGTGGGAATGAACACTGAAGCTTTCTTT.

In this sample, this clone turned up a few times. This chain links TRBV9 with TRBJ2-2; D perhaps matches TRBD1 (5 bases). Germline CDR1 and CDR2: SGDLS and YYNGEE. The CDR3 totals 12 residues. V dropped 2 bases and J dropped 13 bases, with 12 bases sitting between them. CDR3 sequence: CASSVTAGRLFF. CDR3 DNA sequence: TGTGCCAGCAGCGTCACTGCAGGGCGGCTGTTTTTT.

This clone has just one count. This chain uses TRBV29-1 with TRBJ1-4; D is unresolved. Trimming took off 5 bases at V and 7 bases at J, with 17 bases between the two ends. Germline CDR1 SQVTM, CDR2 ANQGSEA. The CDR3 is 14 residues long. CDR3 in amino acids: CSVRILRDGEKLFF. Written as DNA, the CDR3 is TGCAGCGTTAGAATACTTAGAGATGGTGAAAAACTGTTTTTT.

The gene calls are TRBV6-5 and TRBJ2-7, with a possible D match to TRBD1 (5 bases). V lost 2 bases and J 7 bases, leaving 18 bases between the germline ends. This CDR3 is built from 15 residues. The germline V gene has CDR1 MNHEY and CDR2 SVGAGI. CDR3 bases: TGTGCCAGCAGTTACCTCGCCGGCCCTAAGGGGGAGCAGTACTTC. Amino acid sequence: CASSYLAGPKGEQYF.

The gene calls are TRBV24-1 and TRBJ2-7; D gene ambiguous. Germline assignment: CDR1 KGHDR and CDR2 SFDVKD. Trimming removed 8 bases from V and 3 bases from J, with 13 bases in between. The CDR3 extends over 13 amino acids. The CDR3 nucleotides are TGTGCCACCATTTCCGGCAGGCTCTACGAGCAGTACTTC. Translating it yields CATISGRLYEQYF.

This chain links TRBV2 with TRBJ2-4; 9 bases are shared with TRBD1. V shed 4 bases and J 1 base; nucleotides not matched to a gene: 11. Germline V gene lookup returns CDR1 SNHLY and CDR2 FYNNEI. This CDR3 is built from 18 residues. In nucleotides, the CDR3 is TGTGCCAGCAGTGGTAGGACAGGGGCCTTAGGGGCCAAAAACATTCAGTACTTC. Protein: CASSGRTGALGAKNIQYF.

The chain carries TRBV27 and TRBJ2-2; unclear D gene. V dropped 2 bases and J dropped 4 bases, with 11 bases sitting between them. This CDR3 comprises 15 residues. CDR1 is MNHEY and CDR2 is SMNVEV in the germline V gene (reference sequence). CDR3 in DNA: TGTGCCAGCAGTTTAGGTCAGTCGGGCACCGGGGAGCTGTTTTTT. It specifies CASSLGQSGTGELFF.

J is TRBJ1-5 and V is TRBV28, with D possibly TRBD1 on 5 matching bases. V lost 8 bases to trimming and J lost 4 bases, with 12 bases between them. This CDR3 is 13 amino acids long. Germline V gene data show CDR1 as MDHEN and CDR2 as SYDVKM. For the CDR3, the DNA is TGTGCCAGCGACAGACGGATAAATCAGCCCCAGCATTTT. It specifies CASDRRINQPQHF.

The chain carries TRBV5-1 and TRBJ1-4, with D perhaps TRBD1 (5 bases). The CDR3 contains 13 residues. Germline V gives CDR1 SGHRS, CDR2 YFSETQ. Trimming stripped 5 bases from V and 4 bases from J, with 9 bases between. CDR3 in DNA: TGCGCCAGCAGTAAGGGGAATAATGAAAAACTGTTTTTT. It yields the protein CASSKGNNEKLFF.